The present T cell receptor (beta chain) was sequenced within a study of T cell responses to AZD1222 COVID-19 vaccine. The study's findings and limits: Across the whole spike, CD4 TCRs peaked at regions 160-218 and 743-854. Baseline serostatus was positive in only a handful of AZD1222 recipients.

In germline, CDR1 is GTSNPN, CDR2 SVGIG (reference sequence). V lost 3 bases, J lost 0 bases, and 11 bases lay in between. This CDR3 spans 14 amino acids. Sequenced by immunoSEQ multiplex PCR; TCRdb stores in-frame clones only, minus some. This sample has 90,000 to 150,000 clones, with around 85% found just once. This clone appeared a few times. Its matching antigen is unknown. Here the sequenced sample was peripheral blood, taken on day 0 of AZD1222 vaccination. The TCR comes from an adult in good health. V usage is TRBV30 and J usage is TRBJ1-1; D is possibly TRBD1 (5 bases). The CDR3 coding sequence is TGTGCCTGGAGGGCCGGGACGGTGAACACTGAAGCTTTCTTT. Its translation: CAWRAGTVNTEAFF.